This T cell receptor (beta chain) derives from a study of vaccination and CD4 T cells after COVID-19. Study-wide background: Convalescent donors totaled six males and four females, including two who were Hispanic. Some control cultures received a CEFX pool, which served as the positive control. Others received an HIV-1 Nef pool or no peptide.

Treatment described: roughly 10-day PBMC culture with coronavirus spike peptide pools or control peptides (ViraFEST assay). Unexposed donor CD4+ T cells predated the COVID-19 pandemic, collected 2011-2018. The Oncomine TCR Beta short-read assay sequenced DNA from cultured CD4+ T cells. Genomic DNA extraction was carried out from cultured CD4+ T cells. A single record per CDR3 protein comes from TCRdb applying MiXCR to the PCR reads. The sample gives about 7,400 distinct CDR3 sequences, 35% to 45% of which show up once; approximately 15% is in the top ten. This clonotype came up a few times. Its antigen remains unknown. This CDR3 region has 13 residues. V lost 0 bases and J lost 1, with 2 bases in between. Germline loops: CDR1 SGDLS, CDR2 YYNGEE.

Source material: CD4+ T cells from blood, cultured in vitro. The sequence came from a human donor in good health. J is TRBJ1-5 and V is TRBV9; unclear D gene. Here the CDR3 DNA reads TGTGCCAGCAGCGTAGAGAGCAATCAGCCCCAGCATTTT. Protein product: CASSVESNQPQHF.